The 28 T cell receptor beta chains listed next were all sequenced from one sample in a study of T cell repertoires in cytomegalovirus infection. These receptors' antigens are unknown. TCRdb passed the reads through MiXCR, listing each CDR3 protein once. The sample holds approximately 1,000,000 distinct CDR3 sequences, less than 35% seen once. The starting material was cultured CD8+ T cells from PBMCs, obtained from culture after CMV antigen stimulation. These receptors were collected from a human donor in good health (CMV status not recorded). Some clones in this sample may be carry-over from other donors' samples.

The J gene is TRBJ1-2, the V gene TRBV27; no definite D call. The CDR3 runs to 15 residues. The V gene lost 5 bases and the J gene lost 8 bases, with 21 bases spanning the gap. The V gene's germline CDR1 is MNHEY and CDR2 SMNVEV (reference sequence). CDR3 amino acids: CASSTLFGREGGYTF. Written as DNA, the CDR3 is TGTGCCAGCAGTACCCTTTTCGGGAGGGAGGGAGGCTACACCTTC.

Points on this clonotype: An end of the junction differs from the germline gene, which may be a read error. The chain couples TRBV7-8 to TRBJ1-5, with no clear D. Germline CDR1 SGHVS, CDR2 FQNEAQ. This CDR3 contains 13 residues. The CDR3 DNA sequence: TGTGCCAGCAGCTTATTAGGCAATCAGCCCCGGCATTTT. Encoded protein: CASSLLGNQPRHF.

This chain joins TRBV29-1 and TRBJ1-1; D call uncertain. V lost 2 bases, J lost 6 bases, and 10 bases lay in between. CDR1 is SQVTM, CDR2 ANQGSEA, per germline. The CDR3 spans 12 residues. The CDR3 DNA is TGCAGCGTTGAACCAGGTGGTCCTGAAGCTTTCTTT. The encoded protein is CSVEPGGPEAFF.

The J gene is TRBJ2-3, the V gene TRBV2, with D maybe TRBD1 (6 bases). The germline V and J ends were trimmed by 3 bases and 4 bases, with 20 bases remaining between them. This CDR3 is 17 amino acids long. CDR1 is SNHLY and CDR2 is FYNNEI in the germline V gene. The CDR3 bases are TGTGCCAGCAGTGATAAAAGGACAGTAGGCCCGGCAGATACGCAGTATTTT. The encoded protein is CASSDKRTVGPADTQYF.

The chain recombines TRBV6-6 with TRBJ1-3, with no clear D. Trimming stripped 6 bases from V and 2 bases from J, with 17 bases between. Germline V gene data show CDR1 as MNHNY and CDR2 as SVGAGI (reference sequence). The length of the CDR3 is 16 residues. CDR3 region: CASRTLRGETGNTIYF. For the CDR3, the DNA is TGTGCCAGCAGAACATTACGGGGTGAAACTGGAAACACCATATATTTT.

This sequence joins TRBV6-6 and TRBJ2-1, with 8 bases aligning to TRBD2. Germline-derived CDR1 and CDR2 are MNHNY and SVGAGI (reference sequence). With 7 bases clipped from V and 10 bases from J, the junction kept 3 bases outside the gene matches. This CDR3 is 11 amino acids long. CDR3 loop: CASTSSGEQFF. DNA of the CDR3: TGTGCCAGCACCTCTAGCGGGGAGCAGTTCTTC.

This clonotype turned up a few times. The chain couples TRBV27 to TRBJ2-3; 8 nucleotides line up with TRBD1. Looked up from germline, CDR1 is MNHEY and CDR2 is SMNVEV (reference sequence). The CDR3 is made up of 17 amino acids. V was pared by 1 base and J by 4 bases, with 10 bases of the junction left unmatched. Written as DNA, the CDR3 is TGTGCCAGCAGTTTATACCCCGAGGGCAGGGGGCCAGATACGCAGTATTTT. This translates into CASSLYPEGRGPDTQYF.

The chain couples TRBV11-2 to TRBJ2-1; 10 bases match TRBD1. The V gene's germline CDR1 is SGHAT and CDR2 FQNNGV. The ends lost 5 bases at V and 8 bases at J; junction bases unmatched: 9. The CDR3 has 15 amino acids. The chain's CDR3 is CASSPPGTGVYEQFF. CDR3 nucleotides: TGTGCCAGCAGCCCACCCGGGACAGGGGTCTATGAGCAGTTCTTC.

This clonotype was counted at least ten times. This chain uses TRBV6-1 with TRBJ2-7, with D perhaps TRBD1 (6 bases). The CDR3 is 16 residues long. The germline V and J ends were trimmed by 6 bases and 5 bases, with 23 bases remaining between them. Germline CDR1 is MNHNS and CDR2 is SASEGT. CDR3 DNA: TGTGCCAGCAGAAATAGAGCGTCAGGGGTGGACCACGAGCAGTACGTC. This encodes CASRNRASGVDHEQYV.

The rearrangement uses TRBV19 and TRBJ2-2, with D possibly being TRBD1 (6 bases). The CDR3 has 17 amino acids. V was pared by 3 bases and J by 5 bases, with 19 bases between. CDR1 and CDR2 from the germline V gene are LNHDA and SQIVND (reference sequence). CDR3 loop: CASSIPATYRVTGELFF. The CDR3 coding sequence is TGTGCCAGTAGTATTCCAGCTACTTACAGGGTAACCGGGGAGCTGTTTTTT.

CDR3: CASSQKHLDTEAFF. The CDR3 DNA sequence: TGTGCCAGCAGCCAGAAACATTTGGACACTGAAGCTTTCTTT. The chain is built from TRBV4-2 and TRBJ1-1; D is unresolved. CDR3 size: 14 residues. Trimming took 3 bases from V and 3 from J, leaving 11 bases between them. Germline values: CDR1 LGHNA, CDR2 YNFKEQ.

This sequence joins TRBV7-2 and TRBJ1-1; 9 positions match TRBD1. This CDR3 region has 15 residues. V trimming: 7 bases; J trimming: 2 bases; junction bases outside the gene matches: 8. CDR1 and CDR2 from the germline V gene are SGHTA and FQGNSA. Here the CDR3 reads CASIFRDRANTEAFF. CDR3 sequence (DNA): TGTGCCAGCATTTTCCGGGACAGGGCAAACACTGAAGCTTTCTTT.

Only a few counts were recorded for this clonotype. The chain has TRBV7-9 and TRBJ2-5; TRBD2 is a possible D gene (7 bases). This CDR3 comprises 15 residues. The V end lost 5 bases, the J end lost 0 bases, and 13 bases lay between the germline ends. Germline loops: CDR1 SEHNR, CDR2 FQNEAQ (reference sequence). The DNA of the CDR3 is TGTGCCAGCAGCGGGGGGGGGACAAACCAAGAGACCCAGTACTTC. Amino acid sequence: CASSGGGTNQETQYF.

V gene TRBV10-3 combines with J gene TRBJ2-7, with D hard to call. The V end was cut by 2 bases, the J end by 6 bases, with 14 bases between. The CDR3 contains 14 residues. The germline V gene has CDR1 ENHRY and CDR2 SYGVKD. CDR3 sequence: CAISEAGITFEQYF. DNA for the CDR3: TGTGCCATCAGTGAGGCTGGCATTACGTTCGAGCAGTACTTC.

The rearrangement joins TRBV24-1 to TRBJ2-3; the match to TRBD2 covers 12 bases. J gave up 4 bases and V 4 bases, and 11 bases lay outside the gene matches. The CDR3 runs 18 residues. Per the germline V gene, CDR1 is KGHDR and CDR2 is SFDVKD. CDR3 nucleotides: TGTGCCACCAGTGACTACCAGGCTAGCGGGGGGGTCCCAGATACGCAGTATTTT. Protein product: CATSDYQASGGVPDTQYF.

CDR3 amino acids: CASSPVASVPAYEQYV. CDR3 nucleotides: TGTGCCAGCAGCCCCGTGGCGAGTGTTCCGGCCTACGAGCAGTACGTC. The chain has TRBV6-1 and TRBJ2-7; D gene unclear. The germline V gene encodes CDR1 MNHNS and CDR2 SASEGT. CDR3 length equals 16 residues. V was trimmed by 6 bases and J by 2 bases, leaving 20 bases between them.

This chain uses TRBV12-3 or TRBV12-4 with TRBJ1-2; TRBD1 matches 9 bases. V gave up 5 bases and J gave up 1 base; unmatched junction bases: 5. This CDR3 is 15 amino acids long. CDR3 region: CASSHRGRGNYGYTF. The CDR3 DNA sequence: TGTGCCAGCAGTCACAGGGGGCGGGGTAACTATGGCTACACCTTC.

The rearrangement links TRBV7-6 to TRBJ2-5, with 9 bases matching TRBD1. The CDR3 consists of 16 residues. The trim removed 1 base at V and 4 bases at J, leaving 7 bases unmatched. Per the germline V gene, CDR1 is SGHVS and CDR2 is FNYEAQ. The CDR3 bases are TGTGCCAGCAGCTTAGAGTACAGGGGGCGAAGAGAGACCCAGTACTTC. Amino acid sequence: CASSLEYRGRRETQYF.

This clonotype was seen many times. J is TRBJ1-1 and V is TRBV6-1; unclear D gene. The V gene's germline CDR1 is MNHNS and CDR2 SASEGT. The CDR3 spans 15 residues. Trimming shortened V by 2 bases and J by 1 base, and 11 bases separated the two germline ends. Written as DNA, the CDR3 is TGTGCCAGCAGTGAATACGGTTTACCGAACACTGAAGCTTTCTTT. Protein sequence: CASSEYGLPNTEAFF.

Many counts were recorded for this clonotype. This chain connects TRBV11-2 to TRBJ1-3; D is undetermined. V lost 6 bases to trimming and J lost 0 bases, with 15 bases between them. This CDR3 region has 16 residues. Germline CDR1 is SGHAT and CDR2 is FQNNGV. The DNA of the CDR3 is TGTGCCAGCAGTCTAAACAGACCAAGCTCTGGAAACACCATATATTTT. This translates into CASSLNRPSSGNTIYF.

The chain employs TRBV4-1 and TRBJ2-1; the D gene is possibly TRBD1 (6 bases). This CDR3 is built from 15 residues. The V end was cut by 1 base, the J end by 7 bases, with 14 bases between. Germline V gene data show CDR1 as MGHRA and CDR2 as YSYEKL. DNA of the CDR3: TGCGCCAGCAGCCAAGTACTCAGGGGAATTAATGAGCAGTTCTTC. Its translation: CASSQVLRGINEQFF.

V is TRBV11-3 and J is TRBJ2-3; unclear D gene. This CDR3 is 15 amino acids long. V was clipped by 5 bases and J by 1 base, with 13 bases between them. Germline V gives CDR1 SGHNT, CDR2 YENEEA. CDR3 nucleotide sequence: TGTGCCAGCAGCCTGGGGTCAGAGGGCACAGATACGCAGTATTTT. Protein: CASSLGSEGTDTQYF.

This chain uses TRBV29-1 with TRBJ1-4; perhaps TRBD1 as D (5 bases). Trimming cost V 6 bases and J 7 bases, with 27 bases left between them. Germline lookup yields CDR1 SQVTM and CDR2 ANQGSEA. The CDR3 has 17 amino acids. CDR3 sequence: CSVKQPDIWQGGEKLFF. Here the CDR3 DNA reads TGCAGCGTCAAACAGCCGGATATTTGGCAGGGCGGTGAAAAACTGTTTTTT.

This clonotype has more than one count but fewer than ten. V gene TRBV7-9 combines with J gene TRBJ1-4, with D unclear. The V and J ends lost 1 base and 3 bases respectively, with 9 bases between them. CDR3 length equals 15 residues. Germline lookup yields CDR1 SEHNR and CDR2 FQNEAQ (reference sequence). The CDR3 coding sequence is TGTGCCAGCAGCTTAGTTAACAGTCCTAATGAAAAACTGTTTTTT. It translates to CASSLVNSPNEKLFF.

The chain couples TRBV7-9 to TRBJ1-3; D unresolved. The CDR3 covers 12 residues. Germline V gene lookup returns CDR1 SEHNR and CDR2 FQNEAQ (reference sequence). Trimming shortened V by 4 bases and J by 7 bases, and 8 bases separated the two germline ends. The CDR3 sequence is CASSSIPNTIYF. In DNA form, the CDR3 reads TGTGCCAGCAGCTCCATCCCGAACACCATATATTTT.

This chain connects TRBV2 to TRBJ1-2; the D is unclear. CDR1 and CDR2 (germline): SNHLY, FYNNEI. This CDR3 has 14 residues. Trimming took 2 bases from V and 5 from J, leaving 12 bases between them. The CDR3 loop is CASSEFVRLYGYTF. CDR3 DNA: TGTGCCAGCAGTGAATTTGTCAGATTGTATGGCTACACCTTC. The whole variable domain, remainder taken from reference TRBV2 and TRBJ1-2, is EPEVTQTPSHQVTQMGQEVILRCVPISNHLYFYWYRQILGQKVEFLVSFYNNEISEKSEIFDDQFSVERPDGSNFTLKIRSTKLEDSAMYFCASSEFVRLYGYTFGSGTRLTVV.

This rearrangement joins TRBV19 to TRBJ2-5, with D maybe TRBD2 (5 bases). Germline CDR1 reads LNHDA; CDR2 reads SQIVND (reference sequence). This CDR3 has 11 residues. V lost 11 bases and J lost 5, with 12 bases in between. The CDR3 loop reads CASGTGETQYF. The CDR3 DNA sequence: TGTGCCTCGGGAACCGGGGAGACCCAGTACTTC.

This clonotype has only a few counts. The chain carries TRBV12-3 or TRBV12-4 and TRBJ2-5; D may be TRBD1 (5 bases). This CDR3 is 13 amino acids long. The V end was cut by 6 bases, the J end by 5 bases, with 13 bases between. The CDR3 coding sequence is TGTGCCAGCAGCCCAGACAGTTGGGAGACCCAGTACTTC. Residues: CASSPDSWETQYF.